The rows below give T cell receptor beta chains drawn from one sample of a study of Graves' ophthalmopathy and Graves' hyperthyroidism. TCRdb passed the multiplex PCR reads through MiXCR, listing each CDR3 protein once. In the table there are about 480,000 distinct CDR3 sequences, roughly 14% of which are singletons. The sample was blood. These receptors came from a woman aged 25-40 years with Graves' ophthalmopathy. Both conserved end residues are part of each CDR3. A D gene is named only where the DNA matches it firmly. The size of a clone is reported for some rows only, either as once, few or many, or as a class for expanded clones.

J	V	size	D	DNA	CDR3
TRBJ1-1	TRBV20-1	many	.	TGCAGTGCTAGAGATAGGTACTTTGAAGCTTTCTTT	CSARDRYFEAFF
TRBJ2-5	TRBV27	many	.	TGTGCCAGCAGTTTAACCCCGTCTATCGAGACCCAGTACTTC	CASSLTPSIETQYF
TRBJ1-1	TRBV5-1	many	.	TGCGCCAGCAGCTTTACCTATTCGGGACTGGTGAACACTGAAGCTTTCTTT	CASSFTYSGLVNTEAFF
TRBJ1-5	TRBV6-2/TRBV6-3	many	TRBD1	TGTGCCAGCAGAACAGGGGATCAGCCCCAGCATTTT	CASRTGDQPQHF
TRBJ2-4	TRBV5-1	many	.	TGCGCCAGCAGCCCTGGGTCCAAAAACATTCAGTACTTC	CASSPGSKNIQYF
TRBJ1-3	TRBV12-3/TRBV12-4	many	.	TGTGCCAGCAGTCCCTACCGACAGGGAAACACCATATATTTT	CASSPYRQGNTIYF
TRBJ2-5	TRBV12-3/TRBV12-4	many	TRBD1	TGTGCCAGCAGCTCAAGACAGGGGGAACAAGAGACCCAGTACTTC	CASSSRQGEQETQYF
TRBJ1-1	TRBV30	.	.	TGTGCCTGGCTAGGCCCGAAGGGGAGGGGCGCGGGTGAAGCTTTCTTT	CAWLGPKGRGAGEAFF
TRBJ1-1	TRBV14	.	TRBD1	TGTGCCAGCAGCCAATCCACAGGGGGCACTGAAGCTTTCTTT	CASSQSTGGTEAFF
TRBJ2-7	TRBV12-3/TRBV12-4	many	.	TGTGCCAGCAGTCCCCTCAAGTGGAGCTCCTACGAGCAGTACTTC	CASSPLKWSSYEQYF
TRBJ1-2	TRBV28	many	TRBD1	TGTGCCAGCAGTCTCCAAGGGACAGCAAGGACATATGGCTACACCTTC	CASSLQGTARTYGYTF
TRBJ1-2	TRBV6-1	many	TRBD1	TGTGCCAGCAGTGAAACAGGGGGCTATTTACATGGCTACACCTTC	CASSETGGYLHGYTF
TRBJ1-1	TRBV4-2	many	.	TGTGCCAGCAGCCAAGAAGGAATGGGGAGAGCTGAAGCTTTCTTT	CASSQEGMGRAEAFF
TRBJ1-6	TRBV6-1	few	.	TGTGCCAGCAGTGAAGCGGGAAGGCTCTATAATTCACCCCTCCACTTT	CASSEAGRLYNSPLHF
TRBJ1-5	TRBV28	many	TRBD1	TGTGCCAGCAGTTTCCAACAGGGGTGGTATAGCAATCAGCCCCAGCATTTT	CASSFQQGWYSNQPQHF
TRBJ1-1	TRBV7-3	.	TRBD1	TGTGCCAGCAGTTTGAGACCAGGGGGCGATGAAGCTTTCTTT	CASSLRPGGDEAFF
TRBJ2-7	TRBV20-1	many	.	TGCAGTGCTAGAGCCTGGGGTCCGTGGAGCTCCTACGAGCAGTACTTC	CSARAWGPWSSYEQYF
TRBJ2-7	TRBV11-1	.	TRBD2	TGTGCCAGCAGCTTAAATGGCAGGAGCGGGAGTCTTACCGAGCAGTACTTC	CASSLNGRSGSLTEQYF
TRBJ1-1	TRBV5-6	few	TRBD1	TGTGCCAGCAGCGCCTGGACAGGTGTAGCCACTGAAGCTTTCTTT	CASSAWTGVATEAFF
TRBJ1-1	TRBV28	many	.	TGTGCCAGCAGCCTAGCCTCTGAAGCTTTCTTT	CASSLASEAFF
TRBJ1-1	TRBV6-1	.	.	TGTGCCAGCAGTGAGCCCTCTTGGAGCACTGAAGCTTTCTTT	CASSEPSWSTEAFF
TRBJ2-2	TRBV6-4	many	TRBD2	TGTGCCAGCAGTGACTCTAGCGGGGACACCGGGGAGCTGTTTTTT	CASSDSSGDTGELFF
TRBJ2-4	TRBV9	.	TRBD1	TGTGCCAGCAGCGTAGGGGACAGGGAACAGGGTAACATTCAGTACTTC	CASSVGDREQGNIQYF
TRBJ1-1	TRBV6-2/TRBV6-3	.	.	TGTGCCAGCAGTTACAAGAGGCACACTGATGCTTTCTTT	CASSYKRHTDAFF
TRBJ2-6	TRBV6-1	many	.	TGTGCCAGCAGGAAGGAGGGCTCTGGGGCCAACGCCCTGACTTTC	CASRKEGSGANALTF
TRBJ1-2	TRBV2	many	.	TGTGCCAGCAGTGATCCGGACGATGGCTACACCTTC	CASSDPDDGYTF
TRBJ2-7	TRBV12-3/TRBV12-4	many	TRBD2	TGTGCCAGCAGAGTTACTAGCGGGATTGACTACGAGCAGTACTTC	CASRVTSGIDYEQYF
TRBJ2-2	TRBV5-4	many	.	TGTGCCAGCACCCCCCGTCCCGGGGAGCTGTTTTTT	CASTPRPGELFF
TRBJ2-7	TRBV28	many	.	TGTGCCAGCAGTCCCCCCGCCGGGAACTCCTACGAGCAGTACTTC	CASSPPAGNSYEQYF
TRBJ2-2	TRBV12-3/TRBV12-4	few	TRBD1	TGTGCCACCAGTGCTCGGGACAGGGGTACCGGGGAGCTGTTTTTT	CATSARDRGTGELFF
TRBJ2-7	TRBV13	many	TRBD1	TGTGCCAGCAGCGCGGACAGGACCCATGAGCAGTACTTC	CASSADRTHEQYF
TRBJ2-7	TRBV18	.	TRBD1	TGTGCCAGCTCAGGAGTAGGACAGGGGGCAGGCGAGCAGTACTTC	CASSGVGQGAGEQYF
TRBJ2-7	TRBV6-2/TRBV6-3	few	.	TGTGCCAGCAGTTACTCGGTGCTAACCTACGAGCAGTACTTC	CASSYSVLTYEQYF
TRBJ2-4	TRBV5-1	many	.	TGCGCCAGCAGCTTGGGCCAGGCGGGCAAAAACATTCAGTACTTC	CASSLGQAGKNIQYF
TRBJ1-1	TRBV20-1	many	.	TGCAGTGCTAGGGTACAGGGCGGGTACGGTGAAGCTTTCTTT	CSARVQGGYGEAFF
TRBJ1-1	TRBV5-1	many	.	TGCGCCAGCAGCCCCACACAGGGCCCTGCTGAAGCTTTCTTT	CASSPTQGPAEAFF
TRBJ2-7	TRBV2	many	.	TGTGCCAGCAGCCCCGGGACATGGGTGTACTTC	CASSPGTWVYF
TRBJ1-1	TRBV30	many	.	TGTGCCTGGAGTGTACGCCGTAAGAACACTGAAGCTTTCTTT	CAWSVRRKNTEAFF
TRBJ1-2	TRBV4-1	many	.	TGCGCCAGCAGCCAAGACAGGTTTGGCTACACCTTC	CASSQDRFGYTF
TRBJ2-7	TRBV28	many	.	TGTGCCAGCAGTTCGTATCCCTACGAGCAGTACTTC	CASSSYPYEQYF
TRBJ2-7	TRBV6-2/TRBV6-3	many	.	TGTGCCAGCAGTGGCTCCGATCAGCAGTACTTC	CASSGSDQQYF
TRBJ1-2	TRBV5-5	many	.	TGTGCCAGCAGCTTAGGTTGGGGGAACTATGGCTACACCTTC	CASSLGWGNYGYTF
TRBJ2-7	TRBV6-5	.	.	TGTGCCAGCAGTCACCGGTGGGGGCAGGTCTACGAGCAGTACTTC	CASSHRWGQVYEQYF
TRBJ2-4	TRBV28	.	.	TGTGCCAGCAGCACTAGGGGGAATAAGTACTTC	CASSTRGNKYF
TRBJ2-5	TRBV20-1	many	.	TGCAGTCCTATCCCGGGGACCCAAGAGACCCAGTACTTC	CSPIPGTQETQYF
TRBJ2-5	TRBV7-2	many	TRBD1	TGTGCCAGCAGCTTACTGACAGGGCCGGAGCCGGAGACCCAGTACTTC	CASSLLTGPEPETQYF
TRBJ2-2	TRBV5-1	many	.	TGCGCCAGCAGCCTTCGGGCGACGGGGACCGGGGAGCTGTTTTTT	CASSLRATGTGELFF
TRBJ1-1	TRBV6-5	.	.	TGTGCCAGCAGTTACTCCAGAGGGGCCACTGAAGCTTTCTTT	CASSYSRGATEAFF
TRBJ2-3	TRBV30	.	.	TGTGCCTGGAAGGGCCTAGCTGCCCCGACAGATACGCAGTATTTT	CAWKGLAAPTDTQYF
TRBJ1-6	TRBV7-9	many	.	TGTGCCAGCAGCTTAAACGCGCGGCGGAATAATTCACCCCTCCACTTT	CASSLNARRNNSPLHF
TRBJ2-7	TRBV5-1	few	TRBD2	TGCGCCAGCAGCTTTTTAGCGGGAGGGGGTATCTACGAGCAGTACTTC	CASSFLAGGGIYEQYF
TRBJ2-3	TRBV20-1	few	.	TGCAGTGCTAGAGATCCCCGGCGGAACACAGATACGCAGTATTTT	CSARDPRRNTDTQYF
TRBJ1-6	TRBV12-3/TRBV12-4	few	TRBD1	TGTGCCAGCGGACAGGGTGAAGTTTCACCCCTCCACTTT	CASGQGEVSPLHF
TRBJ1-3	TRBV12-3/TRBV12-4	few	.	TGTGCCAGCAGTTTCGGGGGGCGAGGAAACACCATATATTTT	CASSFGGRGNTIYF
TRBJ1-1	TRBV12-3/TRBV12-4	.	.	TGTGCCAGCAGTTTACGCAGGGGCGAAACTGAAGCTTTCTTT	CASSLRRGETEAFF
TRBJ2-5	TRBV6-2/TRBV6-3	few	.	TGTGCCAGCAGAAACGGGGGCACCCCAGAGACCCAGTACTTC	CASRNGGTPETQYF
TRBJ2-5	TRBV12-3/TRBV12-4	many	.	TGTGCCAGCAGTTTGCAGGGATGGAAACAAGAGACCCAGTACTTC	CASSLQGWKQETQYF